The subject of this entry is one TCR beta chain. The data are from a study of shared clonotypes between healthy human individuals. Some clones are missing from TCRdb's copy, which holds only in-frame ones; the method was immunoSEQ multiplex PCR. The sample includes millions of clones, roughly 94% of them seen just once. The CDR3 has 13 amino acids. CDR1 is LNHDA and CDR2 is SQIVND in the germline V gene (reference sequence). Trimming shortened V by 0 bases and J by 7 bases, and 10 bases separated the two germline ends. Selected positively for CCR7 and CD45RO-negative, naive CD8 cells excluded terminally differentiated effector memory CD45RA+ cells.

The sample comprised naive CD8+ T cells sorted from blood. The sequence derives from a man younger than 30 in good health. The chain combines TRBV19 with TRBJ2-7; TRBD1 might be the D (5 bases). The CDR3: CASSIDSQAEQYF. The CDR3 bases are TGTGCCAGTAGTATAGACTCACAGGCGGAGCAGTACTTC.